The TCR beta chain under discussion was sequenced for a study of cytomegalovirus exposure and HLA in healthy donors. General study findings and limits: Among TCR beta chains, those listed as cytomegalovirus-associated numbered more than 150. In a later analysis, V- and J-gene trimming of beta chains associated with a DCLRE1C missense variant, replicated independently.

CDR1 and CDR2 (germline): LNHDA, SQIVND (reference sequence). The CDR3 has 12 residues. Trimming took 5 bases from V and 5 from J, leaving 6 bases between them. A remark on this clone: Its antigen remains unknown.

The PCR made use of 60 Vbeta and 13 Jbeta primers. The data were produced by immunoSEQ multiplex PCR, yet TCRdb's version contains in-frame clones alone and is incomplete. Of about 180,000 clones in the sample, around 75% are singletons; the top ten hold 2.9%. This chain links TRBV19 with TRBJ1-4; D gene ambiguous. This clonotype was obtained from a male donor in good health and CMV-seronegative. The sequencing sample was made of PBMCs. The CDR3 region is CASSLANEKLFF. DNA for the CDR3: TGTGCCAGTAGTTTGGCAAATGAAAAACTGTTTTTT.